This T cell receptor (beta chain) was recovered during a study of T cell responses to AZD1222 COVID-19 vaccine. Study observations and caveats: Clonal diversity was possibly underestimated; the donors were predominantly white British and more often female. With dominance at 160-218 and 743-854, vaccine-associated CD4 TCRs spanned spike. Just five or six AZD1222 recipients were seropositive at baseline.

Sequencing was performed with immunoSEQ multiplex PCR; in TCRdb, only in-frame clones are kept and a portion is missing. The sample shows approximately 77,000 clones, approximately 92% of them seen only once. Pooled samples include second doses given at about 4 or 12 weeks. With respect to this clone: Its antigen is as yet unknown.

This clonotype was sampled from an adult who received the AZD1222 COVID-19 vaccine. The input for sequencing was peripheral blood, taken 28 days after the second AZD1222 dose.

The CDR3 DNA is TGTGCCACCAGCCCAGGGGCTTGGTGGGGCTACACCTTC. The encoded protein is CATSPGAWWGYTF. V is TRBV24-1 and J is TRBJ1-2, with D perhaps matching TRBD1 (6 bases). The CDR3 totals 13 residues. Deletions cut 7 bases from V and 8 bases from J, with 16 bases between. Germline CDR1 KGHDR, CDR2 SFDVKD.